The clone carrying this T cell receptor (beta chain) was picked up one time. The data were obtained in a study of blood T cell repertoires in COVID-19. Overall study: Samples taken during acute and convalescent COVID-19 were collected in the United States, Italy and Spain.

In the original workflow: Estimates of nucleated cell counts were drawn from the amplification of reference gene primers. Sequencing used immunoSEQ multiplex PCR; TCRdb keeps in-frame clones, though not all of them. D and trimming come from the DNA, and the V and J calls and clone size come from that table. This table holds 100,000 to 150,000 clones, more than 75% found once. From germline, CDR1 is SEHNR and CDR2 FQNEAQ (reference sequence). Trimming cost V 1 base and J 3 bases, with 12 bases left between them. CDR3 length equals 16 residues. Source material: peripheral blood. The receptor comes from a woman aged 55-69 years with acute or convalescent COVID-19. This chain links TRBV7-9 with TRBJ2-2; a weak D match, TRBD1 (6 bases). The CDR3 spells CASSLVQGMHTGELFF. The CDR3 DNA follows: TGTGCCAGCAGCTTAGTACAGGGAATGCACACCGGGGAGCTGTTTTTT.